Following are 10 T cell receptor beta chains from one sample sequenced in a study of T cells expressing NK-cell markers. Reprocessing the 5' RACE reads, TCRdb reports a single entry for every CDR3 protein and omits DNA. The specimen's table records about 460,000 distinct CDR3 sequences. Material for sequencing was blood T cells: a sorted CD56 or NKG2C T cell subset, CD4+ or CD8+ T cells, or bulk PBMC T cells (not recorded which). Receptors were obtained from a woman between 45 and 60 years old in good health.

The rearrangement joins TRBV3-1 to TRBJ2-1. The length of the CDR3 is 11 residues. Germline lookup yields CDR1 LGHDT and CDR2 YNNKEL (reference sequence). This chain's CDR3 is CASSQYVAQFF.

The rearrangement joins TRBV28 to TRBJ2-5; checking the TCRdb D call of TRBD1 is not possible without DNA. CDR1 MDHEN and CDR2 SYDVKM come from the germline V gene. CDR3 length equals 15 residues. This CDR3 is CASSSPGQGQETQYF.

This chain links TRBV12-3 or TRBV12-4 with TRBJ2-7; TCRdb's assignment of TRBD1 cannot be checked, as there is no DNA. The CDR3 has 15 residues. The CDR3 sequence is CASSLLPGQGALQYF.

The V gene is TRBV20-1, the J gene TRBJ2-1; lacking DNA, the TRBD2 call made by TCRdb goes unchecked. The length of the CDR3 is 11 residues. CDR1 is DFQATT and CDR2 is SNEGSKA in the germline V gene (reference sequence). The CDR3 loop is CSGGLVYEQFF.

The rearrangement links TRBV11-2 to TRBJ2-1; there is no DNA to check the TCRdb D call of TRBD1. Germline V gene sequence: CDR1 SGHAT, CDR2 FQNNGV. The CDR3 contains 14 residues. The CDR3 sequence is CAVSTGTGLNEQFF.

This chain uses TRBV7-9 with TRBJ2-1; without DNA, the TCRdb call of TRBD2 cannot be checked. The CDR3 totals 21 residues. Germline V gene data show CDR1 as SEHNR and CDR2 as FQNEAQ (reference sequence). The CDR3 region is CASSIIHLGTSGRGHYNEQFF.

The rearrangement links TRBV20-1 to TRBJ2-4; TCRdb's D call of TRBD2 is untestable without DNA. The CDR3 totals 12 residues. Germline CDR1 and CDR2: DFQATT and SNEGSKA (reference sequence). The CDR3 reads CSARSSVDIQYF.

V gene TRBV11-2 combines with J gene TRBJ2-1; the TCRdb D gene call, TRBD2, has no DNA to confirm it. CDR1 and CDR2 from the germline V gene are SGHAT and FQNNGV. There are 15 residues in the CDR3. The CDR3 spells CASSPITSGSNEQFF.

The chain is built from TRBV5-6 and TRBJ1-3. The CDR3 extends over 17 amino acids. Germline loops: CDR1 SGHDT, CDR2 YYEEEE. CDR3 region: CASSLYFPGRSGNTIYF.

The CDR3 sequence is CASSLGASGGNTGELFF. The gene calls are TRBV5-1 and TRBJ2-2; the TCRdb call, TRBD2, lacks DNA for checking. This CDR3 comprises 17 residues. Per germline, CDR1 SGHRS and CDR2 YFSETQ.